Sequencing of this TCR beta chain was carried out in a study of patients and donors after allogeneic stem cell transplantation. Per the germline V gene, CDR1 is DFQATT and CDR2 is SNEGSKA (reference sequence). The V segment lost 0 bases and the J segment 4 bases; nucleotides outside the gene matches: 11. The CDR3 extends over 16 amino acids. This clonotype has at least ten counts. TCRdb used MiXCR to reprocess the RT-PCR reads, holding one entry per CDR3 protein. In the table there are about 57,000 distinct CDR3 sequences, 13% of which are singletons. Sample: blood, either unsorted or a sorted T cell fraction (not recorded which). This TCR was recovered from a human donor who was either an allogeneic HSCT recipient or a stem cell or donor lymphocyte infusion donor (not recorded which). It is not recorded whose cells these are; they may come from a transplant donor. This sequence joins TRBV20-1 and TRBJ1-2; 7 bases fit TRBD1. CDR3 sequence: CSARDRGDRAGYGYTF. Written as DNA, the CDR3 is TGCAGTGCTAGAGATCGGGGCGACAGGGCCGGCTATGGCTACACCTTC.